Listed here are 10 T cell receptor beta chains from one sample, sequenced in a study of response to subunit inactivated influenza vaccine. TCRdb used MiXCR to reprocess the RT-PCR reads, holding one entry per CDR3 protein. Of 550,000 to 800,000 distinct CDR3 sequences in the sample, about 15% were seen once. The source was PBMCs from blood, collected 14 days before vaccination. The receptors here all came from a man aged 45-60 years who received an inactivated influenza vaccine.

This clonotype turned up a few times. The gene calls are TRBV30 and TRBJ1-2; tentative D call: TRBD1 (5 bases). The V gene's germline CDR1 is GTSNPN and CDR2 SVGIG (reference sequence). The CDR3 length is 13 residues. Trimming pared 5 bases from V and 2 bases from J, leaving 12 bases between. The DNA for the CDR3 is TGTGCCTGGGCGGAGAGGGGCAACTATGGCTACACCTTC. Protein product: CAWAERGNYGYTF.

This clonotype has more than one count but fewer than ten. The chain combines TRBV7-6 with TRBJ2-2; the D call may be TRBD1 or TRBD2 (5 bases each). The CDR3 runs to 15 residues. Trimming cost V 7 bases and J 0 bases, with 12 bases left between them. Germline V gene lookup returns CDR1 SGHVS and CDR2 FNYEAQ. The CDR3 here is CASTPGRANTGELFF. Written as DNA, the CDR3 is TGTGCCAGCACCCCGGGACGTGCGAACACCGGGGAGCTGTTTTTT.

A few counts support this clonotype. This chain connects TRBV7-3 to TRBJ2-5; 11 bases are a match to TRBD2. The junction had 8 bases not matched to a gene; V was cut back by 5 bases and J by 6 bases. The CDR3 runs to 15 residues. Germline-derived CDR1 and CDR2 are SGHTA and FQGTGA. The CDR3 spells CASSPLAGALQTQYF. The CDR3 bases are TGTGCCAGCAGCCCACTAGCGGGAGCTCTGCAGACCCAGTACTTC.

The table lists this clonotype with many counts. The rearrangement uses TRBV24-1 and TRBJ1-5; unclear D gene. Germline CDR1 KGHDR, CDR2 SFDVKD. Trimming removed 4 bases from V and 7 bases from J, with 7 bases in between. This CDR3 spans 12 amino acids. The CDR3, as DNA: TGTGCCACCAGTGACGGGGTCCAGCCCCAGCATTTT. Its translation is CATSDGVQPQHF.

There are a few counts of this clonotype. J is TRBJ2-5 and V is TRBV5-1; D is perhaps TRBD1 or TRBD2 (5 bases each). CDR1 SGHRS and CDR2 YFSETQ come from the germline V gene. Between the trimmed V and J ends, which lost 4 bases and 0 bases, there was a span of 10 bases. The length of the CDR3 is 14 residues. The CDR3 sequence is CASSVQGDQETQYF. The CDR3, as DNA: TGCGCCAGCAGCGTGCAGGGAGACCAAGAGACCCAGTACTTC. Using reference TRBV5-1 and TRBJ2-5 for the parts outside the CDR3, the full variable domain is KAGVTQTPRYLIKTRGQQVTLSCSPISGHRSVSWYQQTPGQGLQFLFEYFSETQRNKGNFPGRFSGRQFSNSRSEMNVSTLELGDSALYLCASSVQGDQETQYFGPGTRLLVL.

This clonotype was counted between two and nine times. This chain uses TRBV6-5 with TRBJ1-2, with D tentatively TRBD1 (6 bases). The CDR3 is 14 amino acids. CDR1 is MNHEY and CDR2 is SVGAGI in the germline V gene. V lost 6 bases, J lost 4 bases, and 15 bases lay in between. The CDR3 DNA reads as TGTGCCAGCAGCTACCGGACAGTCGTCTATGGCTACACCTTC. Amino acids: CASSYRTVVYGYTF.

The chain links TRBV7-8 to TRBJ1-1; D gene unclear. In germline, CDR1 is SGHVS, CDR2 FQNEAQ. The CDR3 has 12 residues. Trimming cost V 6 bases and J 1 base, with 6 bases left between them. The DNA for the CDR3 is TGTGCCAGCAGACTACAGAACACTGAAGCTTTCTTT. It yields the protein CASRLQNTEAFF.

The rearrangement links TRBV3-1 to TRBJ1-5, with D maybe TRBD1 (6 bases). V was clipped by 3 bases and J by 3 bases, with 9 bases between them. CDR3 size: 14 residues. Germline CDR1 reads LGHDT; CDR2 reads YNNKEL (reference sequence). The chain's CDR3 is CASSQGDNNQPQHF. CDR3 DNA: TGTGCCAGCAGCCAGGGGGACAACAATCAGCCCCAGCATTTT.

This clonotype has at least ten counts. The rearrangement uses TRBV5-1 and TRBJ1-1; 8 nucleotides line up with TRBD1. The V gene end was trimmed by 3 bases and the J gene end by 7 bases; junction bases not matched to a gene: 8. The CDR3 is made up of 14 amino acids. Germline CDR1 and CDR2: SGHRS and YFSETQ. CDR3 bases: TGCGCCAGCAGCTGGGAACCGGGACAGGTTGAAGCTTTCTTT. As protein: CASSWEPGQVEAFF.

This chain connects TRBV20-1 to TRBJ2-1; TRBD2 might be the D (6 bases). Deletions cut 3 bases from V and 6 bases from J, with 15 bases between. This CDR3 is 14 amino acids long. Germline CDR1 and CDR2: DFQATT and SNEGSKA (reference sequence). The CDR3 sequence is CSASRGRSSNEQFF. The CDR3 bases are TGCAGTGCTAGCCGGGGGAGATCGAGCAATGAGCAGTTCTTC.